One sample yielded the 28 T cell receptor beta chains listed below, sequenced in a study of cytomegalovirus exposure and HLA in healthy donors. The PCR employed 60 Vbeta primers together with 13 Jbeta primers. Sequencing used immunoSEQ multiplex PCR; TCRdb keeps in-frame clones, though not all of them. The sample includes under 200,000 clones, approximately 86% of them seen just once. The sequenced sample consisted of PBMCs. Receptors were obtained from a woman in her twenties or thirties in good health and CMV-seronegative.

CDR3 nucleotide sequence: TGTGCCAGCAGCGTAGACTCGGGCCCGGTAGCGAGAGGCCGGGAGCTGTTTTTT. Translated, it gives CASSVDSGPVARGRELFF. V gene TRBV9 combines with J gene TRBJ2-2, with a weak D call TRBD2 (5 bases). The CDR3 consists of 18 residues. CDR1 and CDR2 from the germline V gene are SGDLS and YYNGEE. Trimming took off 0 bases at V and 9 bases at J, with 24 bases between the two ends.

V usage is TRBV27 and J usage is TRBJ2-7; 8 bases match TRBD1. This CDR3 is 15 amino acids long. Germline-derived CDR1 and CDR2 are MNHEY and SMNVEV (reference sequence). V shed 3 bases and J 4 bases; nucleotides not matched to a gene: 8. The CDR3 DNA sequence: TGTGCCAGCAGTTTCGCAGGGGGCGCGGGATACGAGCAGTACTTC. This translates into CASSFAGGAGYEQYF.

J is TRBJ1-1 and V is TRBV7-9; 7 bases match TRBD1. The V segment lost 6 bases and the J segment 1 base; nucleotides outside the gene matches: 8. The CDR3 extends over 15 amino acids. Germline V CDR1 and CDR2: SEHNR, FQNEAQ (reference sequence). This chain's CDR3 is CASRERGTANTEAFF. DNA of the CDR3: TGTGCCAGCAGAGAAAGAGGGACAGCGAACACTGAAGCTTTCTTT.

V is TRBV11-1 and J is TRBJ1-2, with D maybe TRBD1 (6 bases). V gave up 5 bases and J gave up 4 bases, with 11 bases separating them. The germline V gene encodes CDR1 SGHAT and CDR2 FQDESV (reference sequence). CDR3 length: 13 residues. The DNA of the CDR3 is TGTGCCAGCAGCACCAGGACAGCCTATGGCTACACCTTC. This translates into CASSTRTAYGYTF.

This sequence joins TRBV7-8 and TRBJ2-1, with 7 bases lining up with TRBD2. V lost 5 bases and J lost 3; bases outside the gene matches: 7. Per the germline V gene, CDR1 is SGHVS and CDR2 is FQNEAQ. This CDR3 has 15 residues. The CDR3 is CASSPLERDYNEQFF. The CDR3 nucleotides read TGTGCCAGCAGCCCTCTAGAGCGGGACTACAATGAGCAGTTCTTC.

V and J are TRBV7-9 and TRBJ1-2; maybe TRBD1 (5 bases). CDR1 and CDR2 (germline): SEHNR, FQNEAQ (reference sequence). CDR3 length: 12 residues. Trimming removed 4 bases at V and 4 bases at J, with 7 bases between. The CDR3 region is CASSSDSYGYTF. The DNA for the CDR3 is TGTGCCAGCAGCTCAGACAGCTATGGCTACACCTTC.

In nucleotides, the CDR3 is TGTGCCAGCAGCTCCCGGGACAGAACCTACGAGCAGTACTTC. Amino acids: CASSSRDRTYEQYF. This rearrangement joins TRBV7-9 to TRBJ2-7, with TRBD1 matching 7 bases. The germline V gene has CDR1 SEHNR and CDR2 FQNEAQ (reference sequence). V shed 4 bases and J 2 bases; nucleotides not matched to a gene: 5. The length of the CDR3 is 14 residues.

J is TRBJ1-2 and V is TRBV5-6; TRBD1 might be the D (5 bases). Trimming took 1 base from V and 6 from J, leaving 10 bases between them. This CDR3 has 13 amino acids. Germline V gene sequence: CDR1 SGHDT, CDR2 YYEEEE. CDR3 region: CASSLKGRDGYTF. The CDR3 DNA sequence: TGTGCCAGCAGCTTGAAGGGGCGCGATGGCTACACCTTC.

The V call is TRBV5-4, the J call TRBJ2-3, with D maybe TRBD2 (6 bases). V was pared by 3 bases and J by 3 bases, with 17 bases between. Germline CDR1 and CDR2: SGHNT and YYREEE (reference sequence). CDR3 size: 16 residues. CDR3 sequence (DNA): TGTGCCAGCAGCTGGAGGGGCCCCTTATCGACAGATACGCAGTATTTT. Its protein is CASSWRGPLSTDTQYF.

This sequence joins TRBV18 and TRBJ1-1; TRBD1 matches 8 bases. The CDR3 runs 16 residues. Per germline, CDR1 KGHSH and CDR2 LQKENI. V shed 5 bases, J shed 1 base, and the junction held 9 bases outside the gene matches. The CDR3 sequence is CASSIRQGRTNTEAFF. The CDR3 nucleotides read TGTGCCAGCTCAATTCGACAGGGGAGGACGAACACTGAAGCTTTCTTT.

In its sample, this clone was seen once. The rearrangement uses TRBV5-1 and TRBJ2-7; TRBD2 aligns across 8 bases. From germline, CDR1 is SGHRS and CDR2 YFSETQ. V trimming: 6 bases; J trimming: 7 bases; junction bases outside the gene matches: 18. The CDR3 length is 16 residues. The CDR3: CASTQIGAGGAYEQYF. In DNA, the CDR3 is TGCGCCAGCACCCAAATCGGCGCCGGGGGGGCATATGAGCAGTACTTC.

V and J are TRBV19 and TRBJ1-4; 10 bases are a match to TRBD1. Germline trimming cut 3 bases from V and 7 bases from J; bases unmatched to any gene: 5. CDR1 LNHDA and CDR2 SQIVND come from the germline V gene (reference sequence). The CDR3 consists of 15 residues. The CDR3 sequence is CASSIWDRGSEKLFF. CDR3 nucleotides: TGTGCCAGTAGTATCTGGGACAGGGGAAGTGAAAAACTGTTTTTT.

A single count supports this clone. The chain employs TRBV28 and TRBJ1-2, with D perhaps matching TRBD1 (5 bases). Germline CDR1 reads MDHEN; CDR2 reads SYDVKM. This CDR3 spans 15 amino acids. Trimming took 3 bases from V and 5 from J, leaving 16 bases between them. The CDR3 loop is CASSFRGAPRYGYTF. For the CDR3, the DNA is TGTGCCAGCAGTTTCCGCGGGGCCCCGAGGTATGGCTACACCTTC.

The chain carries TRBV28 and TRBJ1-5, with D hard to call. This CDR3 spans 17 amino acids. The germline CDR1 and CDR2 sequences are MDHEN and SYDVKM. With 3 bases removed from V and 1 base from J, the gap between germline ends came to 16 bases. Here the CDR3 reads CASSFNFVIQSNQPQHF. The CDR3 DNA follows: TGTGCCAGCAGTTTTAATTTTGTAATACAGAGCAATCAGCCCCAGCATTTT.

CDR3 loop: CASSLYGQGVDQPQHF. The DNA for the CDR3 is TGTGCCAGCAGCTTATACGGACAGGGGGTTGATCAGCCCCAGCATTTT. The chain employs TRBV7-3 and TRBJ1-5; 10 positions match TRBD1. V was clipped by 2 bases and J by 5 bases; unmatched bases: 6. The CDR3 has 16 amino acids. CDR1 is SGHTA, CDR2 FQGTGA, per germline.

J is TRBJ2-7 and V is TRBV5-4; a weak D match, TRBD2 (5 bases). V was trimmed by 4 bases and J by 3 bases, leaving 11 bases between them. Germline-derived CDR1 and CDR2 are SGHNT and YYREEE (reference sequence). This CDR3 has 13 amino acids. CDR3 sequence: CASSPGSGYEQYF. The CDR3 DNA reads TGTGCCAGCAGCCCGGGGTCAGGCTACGAGCAGTACTTC.

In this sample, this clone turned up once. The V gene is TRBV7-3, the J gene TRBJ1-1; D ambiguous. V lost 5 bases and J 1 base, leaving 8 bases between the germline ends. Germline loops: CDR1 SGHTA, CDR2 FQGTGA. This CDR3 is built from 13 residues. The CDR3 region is CASSASRNTEAFF. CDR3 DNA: TGTGCCAGCAGCGCAAGCCGGAACACTGAAGCTTTCTTT.

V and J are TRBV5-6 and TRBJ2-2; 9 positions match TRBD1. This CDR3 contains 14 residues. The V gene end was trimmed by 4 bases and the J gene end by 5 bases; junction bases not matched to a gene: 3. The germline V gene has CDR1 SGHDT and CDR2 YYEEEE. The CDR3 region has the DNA TGTGCCAGCAGCCAAGGGACAGGGACCGGGGAGCTGTTTTTT. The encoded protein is CASSQGTGTGELFF.

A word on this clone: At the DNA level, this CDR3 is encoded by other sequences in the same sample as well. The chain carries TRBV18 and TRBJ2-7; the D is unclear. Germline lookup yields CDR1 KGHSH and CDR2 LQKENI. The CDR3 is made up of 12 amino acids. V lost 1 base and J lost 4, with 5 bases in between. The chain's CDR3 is CASSPQSYEQYF. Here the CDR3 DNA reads TGTGCCAGCTCACCACAGAGTTACGAGCAGTACTTC. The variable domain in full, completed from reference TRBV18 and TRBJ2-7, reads NAGVMQNPRHLVRRRGQEARLRCSPMKGHSHVYWYRQLPEEGLKFMVYLQKENIIDESGMPKERFSAEFPKEGPSILRIQQVVRGDSAAYFCASSPQSYEQYFGPGTRLTVT.

CDR3 sequence (DNA): TGTGCCAGTAGTATCGGACTTGCAGATACGCAGTATTTT. As protein: CASSIGLADTQYF. The rearrangement uses TRBV19 and TRBJ2-3; tentative D call: TRBD2 (5 bases). Germline values: CDR1 LNHDA, CDR2 SQIVND (reference sequence). V lost 3 bases to trimming and J lost 4 bases, with 8 bases between them. This CDR3 spans 13 amino acids.

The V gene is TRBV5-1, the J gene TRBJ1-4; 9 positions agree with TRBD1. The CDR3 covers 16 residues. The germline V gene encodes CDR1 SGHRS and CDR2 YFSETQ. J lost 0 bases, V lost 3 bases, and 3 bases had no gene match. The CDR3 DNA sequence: TGCGCCAGCAGCTCTACAGGGGGCACAACTAATGAAAAACTGTTTTTT. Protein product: CASSSTGGTTNEKLFF.

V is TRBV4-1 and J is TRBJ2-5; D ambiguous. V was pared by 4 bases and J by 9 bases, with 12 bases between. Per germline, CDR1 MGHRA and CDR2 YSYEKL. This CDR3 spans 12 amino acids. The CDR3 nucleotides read TGCGCCAGCAGCCTCCTAGTGGTAGCCCAGTACTTC. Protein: CASSLLVVAQYF.

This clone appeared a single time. CDR3 sequence reads: CASSGWEGGVETQYF. CDR3 sequence (DNA): TGTGCCAGCAGCGGTTGGGAAGGGGGCGTAGAGACCCAGTACTTC. The chain recombines TRBV7-9 with TRBJ2-5; the match to TRBD1 covers 7 bases. This CDR3 is built from 15 residues. The trim removed 5 bases at V and 4 bases at J, leaving 10 bases unmatched. Germline CDR1 reads SEHNR; CDR2 reads FQNEAQ (reference sequence).

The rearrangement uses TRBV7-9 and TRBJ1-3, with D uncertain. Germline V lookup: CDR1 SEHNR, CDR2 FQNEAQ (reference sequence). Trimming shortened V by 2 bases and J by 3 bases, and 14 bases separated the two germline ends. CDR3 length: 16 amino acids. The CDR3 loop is CASSLRADYLGNTIYF. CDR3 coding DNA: TGTGCCAGCAGCTTAAGAGCTGACTACCTTGGAAACACCATATATTTT.

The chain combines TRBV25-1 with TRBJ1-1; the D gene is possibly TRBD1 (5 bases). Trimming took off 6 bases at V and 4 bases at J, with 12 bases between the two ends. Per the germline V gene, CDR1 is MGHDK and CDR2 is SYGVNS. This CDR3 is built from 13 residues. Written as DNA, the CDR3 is TGTGCCAGCAGCAGGGCCCCCAGCACTGAAGCTTTCTTT. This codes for CASSRAPSTEAFF.

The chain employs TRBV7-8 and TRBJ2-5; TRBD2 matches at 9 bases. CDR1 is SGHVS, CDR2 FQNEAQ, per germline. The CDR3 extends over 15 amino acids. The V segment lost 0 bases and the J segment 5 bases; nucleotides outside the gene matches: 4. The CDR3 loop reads CASSLARGGRETQYF. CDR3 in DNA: TGTGCCAGCAGCTTAGCGCGGGGGGGAAGGGAGACCCAGTACTTC.

DNA for the CDR3: TGTGCCAGCAGGTCAACAGACCCCTACGAGCAGTACTTC. This sequence encodes CASRSTDPYEQYF. This chain joins TRBV6-5 and TRBJ2-7, with D uncertain. Germline lookup yields CDR1 MNHEY and CDR2 SVGAGI. Deletions cut 6 bases from V and 2 bases from J, with 11 bases between. The length of the CDR3 is 13 residues.

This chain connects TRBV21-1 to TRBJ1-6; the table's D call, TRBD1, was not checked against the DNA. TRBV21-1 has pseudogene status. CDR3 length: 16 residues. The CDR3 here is CASTPQGSAYNSPLHF. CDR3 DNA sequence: TGTGCCAGCACCCCACAGGGCTCCGCCTATAATTCACCCCTCCACTTT.